The next 18 T cell receptor beta chains were all read from a single sample in a study of shared clonotypes between healthy human individuals. CD45RO-negative cells were positively selected for CCR7, leaving out terminally differentiated effector memory CD45RA+ cells. The repertoire was sequenced with immunoSEQ multiplex PCR; TCRdb's copy has only in-frame clones and lacks some. Of fewer than 700,000 clones in the sample, roughly 95% were seen once. Material: naive CD8+ T cells sorted from blood. Receptors were obtained from a woman between 25 and 40 years old in good health.

This CDR3 is CASTGHDSNQPQHF. In DNA form, the CDR3 reads TGTGCCAGCACCGGGCACGATAGCAATCAGCCCCAGCATTTT. The V call is TRBV28, the J call TRBJ1-5, with D hard to call. CDR3 length: 14 amino acids. Germline CDR1 is MDHEN and CDR2 is SYDVKM. Trimming took 7 bases from V and 0 from J, leaving 10 bases between them.

The genes are TRBV4-1 and TRBJ2-7; the D gene is possibly TRBD1 (5 bases). CDR1 is MGHRA, CDR2 YSYEKL, per germline. The CDR3 runs to 15 residues. V was cut by 4 bases and J by 4 bases, with 17 bases left in between. CDR3 in amino acids: CASSPGAATGYEQYF. CDR3 DNA sequence: TGCGCCAGCAGCCCTGGGGCTGCCACGGGTTACGAGCAGTACTTC.

This rearrangement joins TRBV7-9 to TRBJ2-7; D may be TRBD2 (5 bases). In germline, CDR1 is SEHNR, CDR2 FQNEAQ (reference sequence). V was cut by 4 bases and J by 3 bases, with 19 bases left in between. CDR3 length: 16 residues. In nucleotides, the CDR3 is TGTGCCAGCAGCTCCGCGGAGGTCCCGGGTAACTACGAGCAGTACTTC. This encodes CASSSAEVPGNYEQYF.

This chain joins TRBV10-3 and TRBJ2-1; TRBD2 is a possible D gene (5 bases). Germline V CDR1 and CDR2: ENHRY, SYGVKD. V dropped 3 bases and J dropped 2 bases, with 11 bases sitting between them. This CDR3 has 15 residues. CDR3 region: CAISEEGPPYNEQFF. In DNA, the CDR3 is TGTGCCATCAGTGAAGAGGGCCCTCCCTACAATGAGCAGTTCTTC.

J is TRBJ2-7 and V is TRBV4-2, with 7 bases identical to TRBD1. Germline V CDR1 and CDR2: LGHNA, YNFKEQ. V shed 3 bases and J 0 bases; nucleotides not matched to a gene: 14. The CDR3 contains 18 residues. The CDR3 sequence is CASSQDAVTGKSSYEQYF. CDR3 DNA sequence: TGTGCCAGCAGCCAGGATGCTGTGACAGGGAAAAGCTCCTACGAGCAGTACTTC.

The chain uses TRBV5-8 and TRBJ1-1, with a possible D match to TRBD1 (5 bases). The length of the CDR3 is 13 residues. Per germline, CDR1 SGHTS and CDR2 YDEGEE. V was cut by 1 base and J by 7 bases, with 11 bases left in between. The CDR3 loop is CASSLIGADEAFF. CDR3 DNA: TGTGCCAGCAGCTTGATTGGGGCCGATGAAGCTTTCTTT.

V usage is TRBV11-2 and J usage is TRBJ1-1; tentatively, D is TRBD1 (6 bases). The CDR3 spans 13 residues. Trimming pared 10 bases from V and 4 bases from J, leaving 16 bases between. Germline V gene data show CDR1 as SGHAT and CDR2 as FQNNGV. CDR3 DNA: TGTGCCACCAAAGGGGGGGGAAGCACTGAAGCTTTCTTT. Translated: CATKGGGSTEAFF.

The chain joins TRBV13 to TRBJ2-3, with a tentative D call TRBD2 (6 bases). V was clipped by 3 bases and J by 1 base, with 14 bases between them. CDR1 is PRHDT, CDR2 FYEKMQ, per germline (reference sequence). CDR3 size: 16 residues. CDR3 bases: TGTGCCAGCAGCTTTATTCAGCGGGCTGGCACAGATACGCAGTATTTT. The encoded protein is CASSFIQRAGTDTQYF.

This clone came up once. The chain joins TRBV28 to TRBJ2-1, with 7 bases fitting TRBD1. The length of the CDR3 is 14 residues. Germline V gene lookup returns CDR1 MDHEN and CDR2 SYDVKM. V lost 3 bases to trimming and J lost 4 bases; unmatched junction nucleotides: 3. The CDR3 coding sequence is TGTGCCAGCAGTTTTTGGGACAGTTACAATGAGCAGTTCTTC. This gives the protein CASSFWDSYNEQFF.

This clone is a singleton in its sample. The rearrangement uses TRBV19 and TRBJ2-5, with D unclear. V lost 3 bases and J lost 5, with 13 bases in between. The CDR3 totals 14 residues. CDR1 is LNHDA and CDR2 is SQIVND in the germline V gene (reference sequence). CDR3 in amino acids: CASSMGWGEETQYF. The CDR3 DNA reads TGTGCCAGTAGTATGGGTTGGGGTGAGGAGACCCAGTACTTC.

CDR3: CASSLGARHTEAFF. For the CDR3, the DNA is TGTGCCAGCAGTTTAGGAGCAAGGCACACTGAAGCTTTCTTT. The chain recombines TRBV27 with TRBJ1-1; D gene uncertain. The CDR3 covers 14 residues. Germline V lookup: CDR1 MNHEY, CDR2 SMNVEV (reference sequence). Between the trimmed V and J ends, which lost 2 bases and 3 bases, there was a span of 10 bases.

CDR3 in DNA: TGTGCCAGCAGCCCCACGACAGGCCCCCTCTACAATGAGCAGTTCTTC. Translated, it gives CASSPTTGPLYNEQFF. J is TRBJ2-1 and V is TRBV7-9; the D gene is possibly TRBD1 (6 bases). This CDR3 contains 16 residues. Trimming cost V 5 bases and J 3 bases, with 17 bases left between them. The germline V gene has CDR1 SEHNR and CDR2 FQNEAQ (reference sequence).

CDR3 protein: CASSLQKGDRLSYEQYF. In nucleotides, the CDR3 is TGTGCCAGCAGCTTACAGAAGGGGGACAGGCTCTCCTACGAGCAGTACTTC. The chain uses TRBV5-4 and TRBJ2-7; the match to TRBD1 covers 8 bases. V gave up 2 bases and J gave up 0 bases; unmatched junction bases: 10. The V gene's germline CDR1 is SGHNT and CDR2 YYREEE (reference sequence). The CDR3 covers 17 residues.

This clone has a single count. The rearrangement joins TRBV2 to TRBJ1-2; perhaps TRBD1 as D (6 bases). Germline values: CDR1 SNHLY, CDR2 FYNNEI. The length of the CDR3 is 14 residues. Trimming took off 8 bases at V and 4 bases at J, with 17 bases between the two ends. DNA of the CDR3: TGTGCCAGCGGACCTGTGGGGGGCGGCTATGGCTACACCTTC. Protein: CASGPVGGGYGYTF.

The chain joins TRBV11-2 to TRBJ2-5, with D perhaps being TRBD1 or TRBD2 (5 bases each). Per germline, CDR1 SGHAT and CDR2 FQNNGV. This CDR3 contains 17 residues. V was shortened by 5 bases and J by 5 bases, with 24 bases between the two germline ends. The CDR3 nucleotides read TGTGCCAGCAGCGGGGACCCTAACCCCCAAATGAGCGAGACCCAGTACTTC. Translation: CASSGDPNPQMSETQYF.

The chain uses TRBV27 and TRBJ2-3; D possibly uses TRBD1 or TRBD2 (5 bases each). V lost 7 bases and J 4 bases, leaving 12 bases between the germline ends. Germline values: CDR1 MNHEY, CDR2 SMNVEV (reference sequence). The CDR3 is 13 residues long. This chain's CDR3 is CASKIGTSDTQYF. The CDR3 region has the DNA TGTGCCAGCAAGATAGGGACCTCAGATACGCAGTATTTT.

This chain connects TRBV10-2 to TRBJ1-3, with 7 bases that match TRBD1. This CDR3 region has 16 residues. CDR1 and CDR2 from the germline V gene are WSHSY and SAAADI. V was pared by 7 bases and J by 0 bases, with 9 bases of the junction left unmatched. The CDR3, as DNA: TGCGCCAGCACCGTGACAGGGCCCCTCTCTGGAAACACCATATATTTT. This gives the protein CASTVTGPLSGNTIYF.

In the case of this clone: The same CDR3 arises from other DNA sequences in this sample as well. This chain joins TRBV5-1 and TRBJ2-2; D not resolved. The germline gives CDR1 SGHRS, CDR2 YFSETQ. V lost 0 bases and J 0 bases, leaving 6 bases between the germline ends. The CDR3 is 15 amino acids. CDR3 sequence reads: CASSLGRSNTGELFF. The DNA for the CDR3 is TGCGCCAGCAGCTTGGGGAGATCGAACACCGGGGAGCTGTTTTTT.